The sequence of this T cell receptor (beta chain) was determined in a study of T-cell memory formation after mild COVID-19. Findings of the study overall: CD4/CD8 balance characterized clones contracting day 15 to 85, and CD4+ skew characterized later expanders. The authors left the SARS-CoV-2 specificity of second-wave clones peaking on day 37 unconfirmed. That cross-reactive memory joined was suggested by some responding clones appearing in pre-infection memory.

Germline-derived CDR1 and CDR2 are DFQATT and SNEGSKA (reference sequence). The CDR3 is made up of 12 amino acids. V lost 5 bases, J lost 0 bases, and 8 bases lay in between. Researchers used 5'RACE with constant-segment primers to make TCR alpha and TCR beta cDNA libraries that carry sample barcodes and UMIs. TCRdb recomputed calls from the 5' RACE reads with MiXCR, one row per CDR3 protein. This sample has roughly 130,000 distinct CDR3 sequences, with about 6% found just once. This clonotype was counted many times. Its target is not known. The TCR was taken from an adult woman who had mild COVID-19 (a few samples of this study predate the infection). Cell type and time point are not known. The V call is TRBV20-1, the J call TRBJ2-7, with D possibly TRBD1 on 5 matching bases. Sequencing was performed on PBMCs or a T cell subset sorted from them (not recorded which). The CDR3 here is CSAVDISYEQYF. The CDR3 DNA is TGCAGTGCTGTGGACATCTCCTACGAGCAGTACTTC.